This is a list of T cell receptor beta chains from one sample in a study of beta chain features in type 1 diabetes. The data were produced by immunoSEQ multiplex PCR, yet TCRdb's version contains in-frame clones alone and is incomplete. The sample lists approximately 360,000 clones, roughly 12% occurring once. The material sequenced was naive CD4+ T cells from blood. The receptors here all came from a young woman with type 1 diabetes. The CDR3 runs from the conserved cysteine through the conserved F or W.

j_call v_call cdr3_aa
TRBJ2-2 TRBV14 CASSRLFGQGVTGELFF
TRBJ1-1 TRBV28 CASMRTPTEAFF
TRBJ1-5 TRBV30 CAWSQFGNQPQHF
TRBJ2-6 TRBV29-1 CSAGTNSGANVLTF
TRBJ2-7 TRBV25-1 CASQGISYEQYF
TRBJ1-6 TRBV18 CASSPRRDNSPLHF
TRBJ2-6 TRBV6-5 CASSYAISGANVLTF
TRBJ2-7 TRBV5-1 CASRTQGNQDEQYF
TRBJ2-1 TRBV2 CASMRELTYNEQFF
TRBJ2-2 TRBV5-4 CASSSKVLAGANTGELFF
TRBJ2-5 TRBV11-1 CASSLLKQETQYF
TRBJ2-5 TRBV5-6 CASSSLDRVQETQYF
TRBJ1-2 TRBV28 CASRRPGQGYGYTF
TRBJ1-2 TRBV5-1 CASSTGQGMRYGYTF
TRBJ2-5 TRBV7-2 CASSFQGGTQYF
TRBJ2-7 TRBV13 CASSPPSGGSSYEQYF
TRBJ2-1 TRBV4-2 CASSPDGVAGNNEQFF
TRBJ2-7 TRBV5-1 CASSLAGGTDFYEQYF
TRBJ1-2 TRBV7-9 CASSLTRREANYGYTF
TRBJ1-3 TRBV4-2 CASSQDPTVSGNTIYF
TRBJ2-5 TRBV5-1 CASKATGSETQYF
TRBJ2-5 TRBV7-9 CASSSGQETQYF
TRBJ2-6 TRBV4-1 CASSQASGANVLTF
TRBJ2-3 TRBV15 CATSRDLEGDTQYF
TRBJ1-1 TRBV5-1 CASSLVAGGGTEAFF
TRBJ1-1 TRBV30 CAWTTDMNTEAFF
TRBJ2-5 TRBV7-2 CASSYAGLAGETQYF
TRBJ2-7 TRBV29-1 CSVEEGTGGYEQYF
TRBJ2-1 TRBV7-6 CASSYPRTSFENEQFF
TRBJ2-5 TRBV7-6 CASSLVGSGETQYF